This note documents a single T cell receptor (beta chain) sequence. These data are taken from a study of a mutant IDH1 vaccine in newly diagnosed glioma. This CDR3 is 15 amino acids long. With 6 bases clipped from V and 8 bases from J, the junction kept 14 bases outside the gene matches. Germline-derived CDR1 and CDR2 are MNHEY and SVGAGI. The table came from immunoSEQ multiplex PCR; TCRdb's copy has only in-frame clones and leaves some out. The repertoire has about 88,000 clones, roughly 82% of them found once; the top ten carry about 5.6%. The time point denotes: baseline, week 1 (first vaccination visit). Sample treatment: pre-vaccination baseline after standard-of-care therapy.

The V call is TRBV6-5, the J call TRBJ1-2; the match to TRBD1 covers 8 bases. The sample consisted of PBMCs, taken from a glioma patient treated with radiotherapy, temozolomide or both. The TCR comes from a man aged 40-50 years with glioma. Some clones in this sample may be carry-over from other donors' samples. The CDR3 nucleotides are TGTGCCAGCAGCCTCAGGGGGCCCTCTGTCGGGGGCTACACCTTC. Its protein product is CASSLRGPSVGGYTF.